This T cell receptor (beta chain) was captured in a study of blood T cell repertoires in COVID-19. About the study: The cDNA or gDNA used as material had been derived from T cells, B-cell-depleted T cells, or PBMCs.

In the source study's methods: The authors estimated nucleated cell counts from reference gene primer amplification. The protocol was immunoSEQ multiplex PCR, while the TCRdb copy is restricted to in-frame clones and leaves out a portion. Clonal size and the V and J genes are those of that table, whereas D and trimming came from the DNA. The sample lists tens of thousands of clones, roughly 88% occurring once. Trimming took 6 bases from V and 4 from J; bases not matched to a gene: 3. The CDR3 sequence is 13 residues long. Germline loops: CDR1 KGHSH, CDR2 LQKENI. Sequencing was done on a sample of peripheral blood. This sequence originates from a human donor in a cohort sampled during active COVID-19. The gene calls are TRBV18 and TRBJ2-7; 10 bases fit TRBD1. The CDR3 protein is CASSGGQGYEQYF. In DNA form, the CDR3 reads TGTGCCAGCTCTGGGGGACAGGGGTACGAGCAGTACTTC.